The 23 T cell receptor beta chains below were found in one sample sequenced in a study of T cells after yellow fever vaccination. TCRdb reprocessed the 5' RACE reads with MiXCR, giving one entry per CDR3 protein. Seen here are about 210,000 distinct CDR3 sequences, roughly 6.3% observed once, and the top ten hold more than 0.85%. The material was CD4+ T cells sorted from PBMCs, obtained on the day of the yellow fever booster vaccination. The receptors originated from a man in his thirties or forties who received the YFV17D yellow fever vaccine.

The V and J genes are TRBV19 and TRBJ1-1; D may be TRBD1 (6 bases). CDR1 is LNHDA, CDR2 SQIVND, per germline (reference sequence). CDR3 size: 13 residues. As DNA, the CDR3 is TGTGCGTGGTCGGGTTACAGGGACACTGAAGCTTTCTTT. Translating it yields CAWSGYRDTEAFF.

This clonotype has at least ten counts. The rearrangement links TRBV29-1 to TRBJ2-1; TRBD2 might be the D (5 bases). Trimming pared 7 bases from V and 11 bases from J, leaving 15 bases between. The V gene's germline CDR1 is SQVTM and CDR2 ANQGSEA. This CDR3 comprises 11 residues. This CDR3 is CSARHWEQQFF. In nucleotides, the CDR3 is TGCAGCGCGCGACATTGGGAGCAGCAGTTCTTC.

A few counts support this clonotype. CDR3 nucleotides: TGTGCCAGCAGTCTTGGAGGGGGGTTTACCTACGAGCAGTACTTC. It specifies CASSLGGGFTYEQYF. The chain uses TRBV25-1 and TRBJ2-7; D may match TRBD1 or TRBD2 (6 bases each). Looked up from germline, CDR1 is MGHDK and CDR2 is SYGVNS. This CDR3 is 15 amino acids long. V was pared by 5 bases and J by 2 bases, with 16 bases between.

This clonotype was recorded many times. The chain couples TRBV9 to TRBJ2-1; D perhaps matches TRBD2 (7 bases). V was cut by 0 bases and J by 4 bases, with 14 bases left in between. The CDR3 totals 16 residues. Germline V lookup: CDR1 SGDLS, CDR2 YYNGEE. The CDR3 sequence: CASSVAASGTYNEQFF. The CDR3 coding sequence is TGTGCCAGCAGCGTAGCTGCCAGCGGGACATACAATGAGCAGTTCTTC.

Sample share makes this clonotype medium-sized. The rearrangement uses TRBV29-1 and TRBJ2-2; D is ambiguous. V lost 5 bases and J 1 base, leaving 5 bases between the germline ends. The V gene's germline CDR1 is SQVTM and CDR2 ANQGSEA. This CDR3 is built from 12 residues. CDR3 nucleotide sequence: TGCAGCGTTTCCGGGAACACCGGGGAGCTGTTTTTT. It encodes CSVSGNTGELFF.

CDR3 DNA: TGCAGCGCCCAACCCCATGGGACAGGAATCGAGCAGTTCTTC. This gives the protein CSAQPHGTGIEQFF. This chain links TRBV29-1 with TRBJ2-1; TRBD1 matches at 8 bases. The ends lost 7 bases at V and 10 bases at J; junction bases unmatched: 15. Germline assignment: CDR1 SQVTM and CDR2 ANQGSEA. The CDR3 contains 14 residues.

The chain links TRBV5-1 to TRBJ2-1, with 10 bases fitting TRBD2. Germline V gene data show CDR1 as SGHRS and CDR2 as YFSETQ. The CDR3 totals 16 residues. J lost 4 bases, V lost 3 bases, and 7 bases had no gene match. This CDR3 reads CASSSYQTSGYNEQFF. The CDR3, as DNA: TGCGCCAGCAGCTCCTATCAGACTAGCGGGTACAATGAGCAGTTCTTC.

The V and J genes are TRBV7-6 and TRBJ2-3; D gene ambiguous. This CDR3 is built from 13 residues. Between the trimmed V and J ends, which lost 2 bases and 4 bases, there was a span of 7 bases. Per germline, CDR1 SGHVS and CDR2 FNYEAQ. In nucleotides, the CDR3 is TGTGCCAGCAGCTTAATTCTTGCAGATACGCAGTATTTT. The encoded protein is CASSLILADTQYF.

This clonotype was seen once. A single base separates this from a much larger clone, so it may be a read error. This sequence joins TRBV19 and TRBJ2-7; no clear D. CDR1 is LNHDA, CDR2 SQIVND, per germline (reference sequence). V was pared by 6 bases and J by 1 base, with 13 bases between. The CDR3 sequence is 14 residues long. DNA for the CDR3: TGTGCCAGTAGGCCGACATGGGATTCCTACGAGCAGTACTTC. This codes for CASRPTWDSYEQYF.

In this sample, this clonotype turned up a few times. V and J are TRBV7-8 and TRBJ2-2; 16 bases are shared with TRBD2. The junction had 11 bases not matched to a gene; V was cut back by 1 base and J by 6 bases. CDR1 and CDR2 (germline): SGHVS, FQNEAQ. The CDR3 covers 20 residues. CDR3 region: CASSLGPPGTSGRVAGELFF. Here the CDR3 DNA reads TGTGCCAGCAGCTTAGGGCCCCCCGGGACTAGCGGGAGGGTCGCCGGGGAGCTGTTTTTT.

The rearrangement links TRBV5-5 to TRBJ2-2, with a weak D call TRBD1 (5 bases). There are 18 residues in the CDR3. Germline assignment: CDR1 SGHKS and CDR2 YYEKEE (reference sequence). V was cut by 0 bases and J by 4 bases, with 19 bases left in between. In nucleotides, the CDR3 is TGTGCCAGCAGCTTGGATAGGGGCAGCGCTGATGTCACCGGGGAGCTGTTTTTT. As protein: CASSLDRGSADVTGELFF.

This clonotype was counted at least ten times. V and J are TRBV9 and TRBJ2-3, with 8 bases fitting TRBD2. Germline assignment: CDR1 SGDLS and CDR2 YYNGEE. The length of the CDR3 is 15 residues. With V trimmed by 2 bases and J by 3 bases, 5 bases remained unmatched. The chain's CDR3 is CASSVGLASTDTQYF. The CDR3 DNA is TGTGCCAGCAGCGTCGGACTAGCCTCTACAGATACGCAGTATTTT.

The V gene is TRBV6-1, the J gene TRBJ2-7; D is tentatively TRBD1 or TRBD2 (6 bases each). V lost 6 bases to trimming and J lost 4 bases, with 19 bases between them. Germline CDR1 is MNHNS and CDR2 is SASEGT. The CDR3 runs to 15 residues. DNA of the CDR3: TGTGCCAGCAGCTTTGGCGGAGGGGGGACTTACGAGCAGTACTTC. The encoded protein is CASSFGGGGTYEQYF.

This chain links TRBV5-1 with TRBJ1-1; possibly TRBD1 for D (6 bases). Germline V gene sequence: CDR1 SGHRS, CDR2 YFSETQ. This CDR3 spans 16 amino acids. The germline V and J ends were trimmed by 5 bases and 1 base, with 18 bases remaining between them. The CDR3 reads CASSGEGGSPNTEAFF. Here the CDR3 DNA reads TGCGCCAGCAGTGGAGAGGGGGGGAGCCCGAACACTGAAGCTTTCTTT.

DNA of the CDR3: TGCAGTGCGGGGGTCGACAGGGACAAAGAGACCCAGTACTTC. Translating it yields CSAGVDRDKETQYF. The chain employs TRBV20-1 and TRBJ2-5; 7 bases are shared with TRBD1. Germline V gene sequence: CDR1 DFQATT, CDR2 SNEGSKA (reference sequence). CDR3 length: 14 residues. With V trimmed by 6 bases and J by 3 bases, 10 bases remained unmatched.

In its sample, this clonotype was seen a few times. The chain carries TRBV10-3 and TRBJ1-5, with D possibly matching TRBD1 (5 bases). CDR3 size: 15 residues. The ends were cut back, 2 bases at V and 0 bases at J, with 8 bases in the middle. Looked up from germline, CDR1 is ENHRY and CDR2 is SYGVKD. In DNA form, the CDR3 reads TGTGCCATCAGTGAGCGGGGGAGTAGCAATCAGCCCCAGCATTTT. Protein sequence: CAISERGSSNQPQHF.

This clonotype was observed a handful of times. This chain uses TRBV7-9 with TRBJ2-3; 7 nucleotides line up with TRBD2. This CDR3 spans 13 amino acids. V was pared by 10 bases and J by 2 bases, with 6 bases of the junction left unmatched. Looked up from germline, CDR1 is SEHNR and CDR2 is FQNEAQ (reference sequence). In DNA form, the CDR3 reads TGTGCCACCCCTAGCGGATCCACAGATACGCAGTATTTT. It translates to CATPSGSTDTQYF.

The V and J genes are TRBV6-1 and TRBJ2-3, with TRBD1 matching over 10 bases. Germline V lookup: CDR1 MNHNS, CDR2 SASEGT. There are 17 residues in the CDR3. With V trimmed by 5 bases and J by 5 bases, 13 bases remained unmatched. The CDR3 protein is CASSRHADRGRGDTQYF. The CDR3 DNA is TGTGCCAGCAGTCGGCATGCTGACAGGGGGCGCGGAGATACGCAGTATTTT.

The V and J genes are TRBV28 and TRBJ1-1, with a tentative D call TRBD1 (5 bases). CDR1 and CDR2 from the germline V gene are MDHEN and SYDVKM. CDR3 size: 12 residues. Trimming stripped 7 bases from V and 11 bases from J, with 17 bases between. The CDR3 protein is CASTYQGGVAFF. The CDR3 DNA reads as TGTGCCAGCACCTACCAGGGCGGGGTGGCTTTCTTT.

This clonotype came up a few times. The rearrangement uses TRBV7-2 and TRBJ2-7, with a possible D match to TRBD2 (6 bases). The CDR3 has 15 amino acids. The V gene's germline CDR1 is SGHTA and CDR2 FQGNSA. Trimming stripped 5 bases from V and 2 bases from J, with 16 bases between. CDR3 coding DNA: TGTGCCAGCAGCGTCCGAGCGGGTGGGGCCTACGAGCAGTACTTC. It yields the protein CASSVRAGGAYEQYF.

In this sample, this clonotype turned up a few times. The rearrangement links TRBV6-5 to TRBJ2-1; D possibly corresponds to TRBD2 (5 bases). Per germline, CDR1 MNHEY and CDR2 SVGAGI. Trimming removed 0 bases from V and 4 bases from J, with 16 bases in between. There are 17 residues in the CDR3. CDR3 amino acids: CASSYSVGNGPYNEQFF. In nucleotides, the CDR3 is TGTGCCAGCAGTTACTCCGTCGGGAACGGACCTTACAATGAGCAGTTCTTC.

This clonotype has a handful of counts. This rearrangement joins TRBV18 to TRBJ2-7, with a possible D match to TRBD2 (6 bases). The CDR3 spans 14 residues. V lost 2 bases, J lost 6 bases, and 14 bases lay in between. Per germline, CDR1 KGHSH and CDR2 LQKENI. CDR3 protein: CASSPGTRGPEQYF. CDR3 coding DNA: TGTGCCAGCTCACCAGGGACTCGAGGGCCCGAGCAGTACTTC.

This clonotype came up a few times. This sequence joins TRBV10-2 and TRBJ1-5; a weak D match, TRBD1 (5 bases). Germline V CDR1 and CDR2: WSHSY, SAAADI. The CDR3 is made up of 13 amino acids. Between the trimmed V and J ends, which lost 7 bases and 1 base, there was a span of 8 bases. The CDR3, as DNA: TGCGCCAGCACTCAGGGAAGCAATCAGCCCCAGCATTTT. This codes for CASTQGSNQPQHF.